Presented here are 19 T cell receptor beta chains from one specimen sequenced in a study of shared T cell receptors in the human thymus. Method: immunoSEQ multiplex PCR; TCRdb's copy keeps in-frame clones and lacks some. The sample holds about 660,000 clones, about 89% seen once. These data were also filed under a second study, of human thymus T cells.

The sample taken for sequencing was thymocytes. The receptors here all came from a boy younger than two with a congenital heart defect.

A single count supports this clone. This chain links TRBV9 with TRBJ1-5, with D perhaps matching TRBD1 (6 bases). Germline V CDR1 and CDR2: SGDLS, YYNGEE. V lost 3 bases to trimming and J lost 3 bases, with 13 bases between them. The CDR3 loop spans 15 amino acids. CDR3 in amino acids: CASSAGQNLNQPQHF. DNA for the CDR3: TGTGCCAGCAGCGCTGGACAGAATCTCAATCAGCCCCAGCATTTT.

The chain employs TRBV4-3 and TRBJ2-2, with 9 bases that match TRBD2. Losses at the gene ends were 1 base for V and 4 bases for J; bases not matched to a gene: 4. Germline V gives CDR1 LGHNA, CDR2 YSLEER. The CDR3 totals 16 residues. CDR3 residues: CASSQARGGGTGELFF. CDR3 DNA sequence: TGCGCCAGCAGCCAAGCGCGGGGGGGAGGCACCGGGGAGCTGTTTTTT.

The V gene is TRBV6-6, the J gene TRBJ1-1; 7 bases agree with TRBD1. In germline, CDR1 is MNHNY, CDR2 SVGAGI (reference sequence). There are 15 residues in the CDR3. V dropped 6 bases and J dropped 1; count of bases not matched to a gene: 8. CDR3 DNA: TGTGCCAGCAGCCTTATAGACAGGGAGAACACTGAAGCTTTCTTT. Translation: CASSLIDRENTEAFF.

This clone has only a few counts. The gene calls are TRBV19 and TRBJ2-5, with 12 bases matching TRBD1. With 5 bases clipped from V and 5 bases from J, the junction kept 15 bases outside the gene matches. The germline gives CDR1 LNHDA, CDR2 SQIVND (reference sequence). The CDR3 totals 18 residues. The CDR3 reads CASSPQPGGTGGDETQYF. The CDR3 DNA reads as TGTGCCAGTAGTCCCCAACCGGGGGGGACAGGGGGCGACGAGACCCAGTACTTC.

The rearrangement links TRBV5-1 to TRBJ1-2, with TRBD1 matching 8 bases. CDR1 is SGHRS and CDR2 is YFSETQ in the germline V gene. This CDR3 is 15 amino acids long. Trimming removed 4 bases from V and 3 bases from J; junction bases left unmatched: 8. The CDR3 DNA is TGCGCCAGCAGCACCCGACAGGGGTCGTACTATGGCTACACCTTC. This translates into CASSTRQGSYYGYTF.

The V call is TRBV23-1, the J call TRBJ2-7, with 12 bases matching TRBD1. TRBV23-1 is reported as an ORF; its role is uncertain. Germline trimming cut 4 bases from V and 2 bases from J; bases unmatched to any gene: 9. The CDR3 is 17 residues long. CDR3 sequence (DNA): TGCGCCAGCAGTCGAATAGCGGGACAGGGGGCAGCCTACGAGCAGTACTTC. This translates into CASSRIAGQGAAYEQYF.

This chain links TRBV5-4 with TRBJ1-2, with 7 positions matching TRBD1. Germline values: CDR1 SGHNT, CDR2 YYREEE (reference sequence). This CDR3 contains 15 residues. The V gene end was trimmed by 5 bases and the J gene end by 0 bases; junction bases not matched to a gene: 7. Written as DNA, the CDR3 is TGTGCCAGCAGGAACGCGGGACAGACTAACTATGGCTACACCTTC. It yields the protein CASRNAGQTNYGYTF.

Note on this clone: Different DNA sequences within this sample yield the same CDR3. This rearrangement joins TRBV4-1 to TRBJ1-5; D may be TRBD1 (5 bases). V lost 0 bases, J lost 0 bases, and 6 bases lay in between. The germline CDR1 and CDR2 sequences are MGHRA and YSYEKL. The CDR3 has 15 amino acids. CDR3 nucleotides: TGCGCCAGCAGCCAAGATCAGGGTAGCAATCAGCCCCAGCATTTT. This codes for CASSQDQGSNQPQHF.

Only one count was recorded for this clone. The rearrangement joins TRBV19 to TRBJ1-5, with 7 nucleotides matching TRBD1. This CDR3 has 15 residues. In germline, CDR1 is LNHDA, CDR2 SQIVND (reference sequence). Trimming removed 7 bases from V and 5 bases from J; junction bases left unmatched: 11. CDR3 residues: CASIRTGRAHQPQHF. In DNA, the CDR3 is TGTGCCAGTATCAGGACAGGAAGGGCCCATCAGCCCCAGCATTTT.

The chain couples TRBV19 to TRBJ1-5, with D possibly TRBD1 on 5 matching bases. V gave up 3 bases and J gave up 2 bases, with 14 bases separating them. This CDR3 contains 16 residues. The germline gives CDR1 LNHDA, CDR2 SQIVND (reference sequence). The CDR3 reads CASSIPKGLGNQPQHF. The CDR3 region has the DNA TGTGCCAGTAGTATCCCCAAGGGGCTAGGCAATCAGCCCCAGCATTTT.

The chain links TRBV5-1 to TRBJ1-4; no clear D. V lost 4 bases and J 5 bases, leaving 15 bases between the germline ends. Germline CDR1 reads SGHRS; CDR2 reads YFSETQ. This CDR3 is built from 15 residues. CDR3 bases: TGCGCCAGCAGCCGGGAAAGCACCGGAAATGAAAAACTGTTTTTT. It encodes CASSRESTGNEKLFF.

This chain uses TRBV23-1 with TRBJ1-1, with 9 nucleotides matching TRBD1. TRBV23-1 is an ORF, with its function uncertain. This CDR3 spans 17 amino acids. V shed 6 bases and J 1 base; nucleotides not matched to a gene: 12. CDR3: CASSHGTGRRKNTEAFF. DNA of the CDR3: TGCGCCAGCAGCCATGGGACAGGGCGGCGTAAGAACACTGAAGCTTTCTTT.

This clone has more than one count but fewer than ten. The rearrangement joins TRBV4-2 to TRBJ1-3; D not certain. The V and J ends lost 1 base and 0 bases respectively, with 10 bases between them. The CDR3 covers 16 residues. CDR1 LGHNA and CDR2 YNFKEQ come from the germline V gene. The CDR3 nucleotides are TGTGCCAGCAGCCAAGCCCCAGGCGTCTCTGGAAACACCATATATTTT. As protein: CASSQAPGVSGNTIYF.

This clone was recorded once. This rearrangement joins TRBV4-1 to TRBJ1-2; 7 nucleotides agree with TRBD1. CDR1 is MGHRA and CDR2 is YSYEKL in the germline V gene. The CDR3 is 16 amino acids. The junction had 12 bases not matched to a gene; V was cut back by 3 bases and J by 5 bases. The CDR3 DNA follows: TGCGCCAGCAGCCATCTACTACCGGGACAGATATATGGCTACACCTTC. As protein: CASSHLLPGQIYGYTF.

This chain joins TRBV4-2 and TRBJ1-3, with 7 bases matching TRBD1. Germline V gene sequence: CDR1 LGHNA, CDR2 YNFKEQ. This CDR3 has 19 residues. After removal of 1 base from V and 0 bases from J, the junction contained 12 bases not matched to a gene. The CDR3 here is CASSQGVQGGGPSGNTIYF. In DNA, the CDR3 is TGTGCCAGCAGCCAAGGGGTCCAGGGGGGTGGTCCCTCTGGAAACACCATATATTTT.

V and J are TRBV28 and TRBJ1-2; possible D gene TRBD1, 5 bases. Looked up from germline, CDR1 is MDHEN and CDR2 is SYDVKM. V was pared by 6 bases and J by 2 bases, with 16 bases between. The CDR3 loop spans 15 amino acids. CDR3 DNA: TGTGCCAGCAGGGATCAGGGATTGGTGAACTATGGCTACACCTTC. It encodes CASRDQGLVNYGYTF.

V is TRBV13 and J is TRBJ2-1; 9 bases are a match to TRBD2. V lost 5 bases to trimming and J lost 7 bases; unmatched junction nucleotides: 12. This CDR3 has 16 residues. Germline V lookup: CDR1 PRHDT, CDR2 FYEKMQ (reference sequence). The CDR3 spells CASSPPSGGPGNEQFF. In DNA, the CDR3 is TGTGCCAGCAGCCCGCCGAGCGGGGGGCCCGGTAATGAGCAGTTCTTC.

The sample holds one count of this clone. The CDR3 spells CASSLRQGGTGELFF. In DNA, the CDR3 is TGTGCCAGCAGCTTGAGGCAGGGAGGCACCGGGGAGCTGTTTTTT. This chain links TRBV5-4 with TRBJ2-2, with D perhaps matching TRBD2 (6 bases). The CDR3 runs to 15 residues. Germline V gene sequence: CDR1 SGHNT, CDR2 YYREEE (reference sequence). Trimming removed 1 base at V and 4 bases at J, with 11 bases between.

This clone has only one observation. The chain carries TRBV19 and TRBJ2-3; a possible D gene is TRBD2 (5 bases). CDR1 and CDR2 (germline): LNHDA, SQIVND (reference sequence). The ends were cut back, 9 bases at V and 2 bases at J, with 15 bases in the middle. This CDR3 is 14 amino acids long. The CDR3 DNA reads as TGTGCCAGCCATCCGGGATCCGCCACAGATACGCAGTATTTT. This encodes CASHPGSATDTQYF.